This TCR beta chain comes out of a study of CD8 T cells in ankylosing spondylitis (dated 2017 in TCRdb). For the study in its entirety: The study set out to find disease-linked TCR variants by profiling T cell receptor beta repertoires in ankylosing spondylitis patients and healthy donors. The whole study cohort included 85 to 120 healthy donors and over 20 ankylosing spondylitis patients. Peripheral blood samples were taken, and synovial fluid was additionally collected from ankylosing spondylitis patients.

The CDR3 runs 12 amino acids, cysteine and phenylalanine included. Left in the record is the CDR3 DNA by itself, 36 bases read in frame from the first base. The germline V gene gives CDR1 as SGHTA and CDR2 as FQGNSA. Trimming costs V 5 bases and J 7 bases, and their ends lie 11 bases apart. Paper-wide results and their limitations: Blood from ankylosing spondylitis patients appeared to be characterized by a TCR beta motif made up of several highly homologous amino acid variants. Some motif variants were previously reported in synovial fluid and blood of reactive arthritis patients, suggesting common disease-initiation mechanisms. According to the report, matched synovial fluid samples from ankylosing spondylitis patients were significantly enriched for the disease-linked clones. The disease-linked clones had a CD8+ phenotype and were found at relatively low frequencies in peripheral blood.

This clonotype was seen a few times. The antigen this receptor binds is unknown. No per-base quality is available; no much larger clone lies one base away. TCRdb shows the sequencer as Illumina HiSeq 2500. Quantitative 5'-RACE with molecular barcodes was used to prepare TCR beta libraries. Under the source paper's analysis protocol: To identify disease-linked TCR variants, a new computational method was used, one built on a probabilistic model of VDJ rearrangement. TCRdb's own reprocessing of the public reads used fastp at Q25 and MiXCR and kept productive beta chains. CDR3 protein duplicates are merged, each entry listing the most common genes and DNA. These V and J calls derive from TCRdb rather than the authors' analysis. The sample has under 150,000 distinct CDR3 sequences on record, roughly a tenth of them singletons. Clones ranked in the top ten supply approximately 3.5% of the sample.

This receptor was identified in a male donor with ankylosing spondylitis or in good health (not recorded which). The chain is assembled from TRBV7-2 and TRBJ1-1; a tentative D match to TRBD1 spans 6 bases. Source material: blood, either unsorted or a sorted T cell fraction (not recorded which). The CDR3 loop reads CASSPRQDEAFF. Read as DNA, the sequence is TGTGCCAGCAGCCCAAGACAGGATGAAGCTTTCTTT.